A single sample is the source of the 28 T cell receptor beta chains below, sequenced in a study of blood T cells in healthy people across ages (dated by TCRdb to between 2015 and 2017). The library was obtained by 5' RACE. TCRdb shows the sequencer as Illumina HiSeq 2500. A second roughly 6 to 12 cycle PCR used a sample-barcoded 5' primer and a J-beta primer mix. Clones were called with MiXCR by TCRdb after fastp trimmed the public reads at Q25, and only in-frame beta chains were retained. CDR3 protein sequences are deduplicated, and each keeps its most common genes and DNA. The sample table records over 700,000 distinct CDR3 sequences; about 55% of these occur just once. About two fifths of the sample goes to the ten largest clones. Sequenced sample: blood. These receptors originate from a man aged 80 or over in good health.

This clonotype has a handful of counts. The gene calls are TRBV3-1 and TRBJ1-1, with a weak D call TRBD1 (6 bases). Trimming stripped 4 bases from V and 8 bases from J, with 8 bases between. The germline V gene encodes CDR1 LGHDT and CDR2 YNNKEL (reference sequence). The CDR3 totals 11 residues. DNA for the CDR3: TGTGCCAGCAGCCGCACAGGGGAAGCTTTCTTT. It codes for CASSRTGEAFF.

The CDR3 sequence: CASSLSTSGLGEQFF. The CDR3 DNA reads as TGTGCCAGCAGTTTATCGACTAGCGGGCTAGGGGAGCAGTTCTTC. The V call is TRBV28, the J call TRBJ2-1, with 10 bases fitting TRBD2. V was clipped by 1 base and J by 10 bases; unmatched bases: 7. Looked up from germline, CDR1 is MDHEN and CDR2 is SYDVKM. CDR3 length: 15 residues.

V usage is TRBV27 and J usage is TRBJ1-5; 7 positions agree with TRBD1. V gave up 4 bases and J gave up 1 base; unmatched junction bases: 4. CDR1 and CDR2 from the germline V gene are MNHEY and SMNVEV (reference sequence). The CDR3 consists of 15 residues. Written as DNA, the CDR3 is TGTGCCAGCAGTTCAGACAGGGTCAGCAATCAGCCCCAGCATTTT. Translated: CASSSDRVSNQPQHF.

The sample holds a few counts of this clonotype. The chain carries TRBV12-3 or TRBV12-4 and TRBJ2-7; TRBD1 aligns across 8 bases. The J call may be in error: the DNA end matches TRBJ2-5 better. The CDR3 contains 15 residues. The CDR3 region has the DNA TGTGCCAGCAGTTTTGGGCAGGGGGCCGGGGTGACCCAGTACTTC. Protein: CASSFGQGAGVTQYF.

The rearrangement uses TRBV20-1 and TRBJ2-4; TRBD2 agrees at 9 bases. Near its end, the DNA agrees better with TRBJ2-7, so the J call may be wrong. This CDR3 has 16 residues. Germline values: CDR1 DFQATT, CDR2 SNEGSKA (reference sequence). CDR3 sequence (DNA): TGCAGTGCTAGGGCCCAGGGGAGCGGGAGGATGTACGAGCAGTACTTC. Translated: CSARAQGSGRMYEQYF.

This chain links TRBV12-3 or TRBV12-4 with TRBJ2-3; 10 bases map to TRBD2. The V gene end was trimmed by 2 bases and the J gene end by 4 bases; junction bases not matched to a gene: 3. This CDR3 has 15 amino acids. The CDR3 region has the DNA TGTGCCAGCAGTTTACTAGCGGGGGCATCAGATACGCAGTATTTT. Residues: CASSLLAGASDTQYF.

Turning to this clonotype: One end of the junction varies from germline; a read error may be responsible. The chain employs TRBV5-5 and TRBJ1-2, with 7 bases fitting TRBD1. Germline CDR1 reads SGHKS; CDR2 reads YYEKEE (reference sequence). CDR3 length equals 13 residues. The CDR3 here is CASSLDRGYGHTF. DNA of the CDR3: TGTGCCAGCAGCTTGGACAGGGGCTATGGCCACACCTTC.

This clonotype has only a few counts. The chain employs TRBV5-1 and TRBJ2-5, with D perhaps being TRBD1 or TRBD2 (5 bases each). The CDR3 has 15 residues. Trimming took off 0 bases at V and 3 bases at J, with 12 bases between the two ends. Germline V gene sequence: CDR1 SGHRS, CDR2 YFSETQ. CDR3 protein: CASSLARGAEETQYF. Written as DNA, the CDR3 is TGCGCCAGCAGCTTGGCCAGAGGGGCGGAAGAGACCCAGTACTTC.

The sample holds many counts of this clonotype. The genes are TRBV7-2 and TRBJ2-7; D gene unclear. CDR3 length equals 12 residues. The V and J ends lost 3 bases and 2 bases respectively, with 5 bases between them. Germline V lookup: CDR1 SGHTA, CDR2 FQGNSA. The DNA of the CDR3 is TGTGCCAGCAGCTTCGGTGCCTACGAGCAGTACTTC. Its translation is CASSFGAYEQYF.

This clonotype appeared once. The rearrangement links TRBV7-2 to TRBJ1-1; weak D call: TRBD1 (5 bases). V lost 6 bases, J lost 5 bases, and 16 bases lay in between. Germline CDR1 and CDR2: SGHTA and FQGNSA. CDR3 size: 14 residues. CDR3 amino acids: CASSPVGGETEAFF. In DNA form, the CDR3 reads TGTGCCAGCAGTCCGGTGGGGGGAGAGACTGAAGCTTTCTTT.

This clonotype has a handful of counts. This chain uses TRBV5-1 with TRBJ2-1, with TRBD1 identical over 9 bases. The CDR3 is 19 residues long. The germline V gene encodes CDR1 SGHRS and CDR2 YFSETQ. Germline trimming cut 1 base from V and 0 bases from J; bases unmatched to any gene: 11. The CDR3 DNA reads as TGCGCCAGCAGCTTGCAAGGAGGACAGGGGAAAGGCTCCTACAATGAGCAGTTCTTC. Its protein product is CASSLQGGQGKGSYNEQFF.

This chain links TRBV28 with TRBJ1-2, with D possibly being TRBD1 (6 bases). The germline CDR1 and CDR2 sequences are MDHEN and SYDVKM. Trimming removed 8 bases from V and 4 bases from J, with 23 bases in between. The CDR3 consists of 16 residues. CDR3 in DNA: TGTGCCAGCTCCCCGGCGGGGGGGGCAACCCCCTATGGCTACACCTTC. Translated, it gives CASSPAGGATPYGYTF.

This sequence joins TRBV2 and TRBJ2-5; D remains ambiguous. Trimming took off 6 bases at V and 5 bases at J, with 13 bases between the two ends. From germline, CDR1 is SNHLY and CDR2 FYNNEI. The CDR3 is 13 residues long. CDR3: CASSRWIWETQYF. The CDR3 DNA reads TGTGCCAGCAGCCGGTGGATCTGGGAGACCCAGTACTTC.

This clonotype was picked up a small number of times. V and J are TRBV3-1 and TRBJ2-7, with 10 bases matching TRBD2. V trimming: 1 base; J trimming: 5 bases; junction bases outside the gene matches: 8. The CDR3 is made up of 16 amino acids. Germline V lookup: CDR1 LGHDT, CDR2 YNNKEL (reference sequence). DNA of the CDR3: TGTGCCAGCAGCCAAGTCCGTCCTAGCGGGAGACACGAGCAGTACTTC. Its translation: CASSQVRPSGRHEQYF.

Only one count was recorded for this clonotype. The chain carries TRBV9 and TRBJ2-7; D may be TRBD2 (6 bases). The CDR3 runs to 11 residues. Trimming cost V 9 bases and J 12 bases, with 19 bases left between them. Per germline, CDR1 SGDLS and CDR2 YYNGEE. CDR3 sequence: CAKIRGKGGYF. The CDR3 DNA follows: TGTGCCAAGATACGGGGGAAAGGCGGGTACTTC. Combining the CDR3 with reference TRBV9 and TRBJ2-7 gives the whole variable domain DSGVTQTPKHLITATGQRVTLRCSPRSGDLSVYWYQQSLDQGLQFLIQYYNGEERAKGNILERFSAQQFPDLHSELNLSSLELGDSALYFCAKIRGKGGYFGPGTRLTVT.

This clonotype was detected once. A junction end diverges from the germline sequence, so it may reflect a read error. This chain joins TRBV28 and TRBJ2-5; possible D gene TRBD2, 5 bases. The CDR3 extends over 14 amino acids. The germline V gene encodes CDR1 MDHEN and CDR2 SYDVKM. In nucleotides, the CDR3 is TGTGCCAGCAGCGGGCCCCCATTGGGCAATGAGCGGTTCTTC. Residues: CASSGPPLGNERFF.

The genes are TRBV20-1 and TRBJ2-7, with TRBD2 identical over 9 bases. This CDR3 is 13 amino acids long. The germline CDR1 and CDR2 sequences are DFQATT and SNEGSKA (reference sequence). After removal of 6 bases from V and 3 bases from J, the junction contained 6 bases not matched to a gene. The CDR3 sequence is CSAQREVVYEQYF. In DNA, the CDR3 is TGCAGTGCCCAGCGGGAGGTGGTCTACGAGCAGTACTTC.

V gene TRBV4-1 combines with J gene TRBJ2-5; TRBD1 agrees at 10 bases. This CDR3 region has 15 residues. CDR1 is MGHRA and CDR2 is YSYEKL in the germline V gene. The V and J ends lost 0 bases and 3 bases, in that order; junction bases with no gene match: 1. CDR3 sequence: CASSQDGTGEETQYF. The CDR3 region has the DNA TGCGCCAGCAGCCAAGATGGGACAGGGGAAGAGACCCAGTACTTC.

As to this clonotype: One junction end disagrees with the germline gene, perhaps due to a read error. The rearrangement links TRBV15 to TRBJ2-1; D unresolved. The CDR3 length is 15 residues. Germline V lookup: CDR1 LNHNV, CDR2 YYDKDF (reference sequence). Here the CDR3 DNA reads TGCGCCACCAGCAGAGACGGTCGGCTGAACAATGAGCAGTTCTTC. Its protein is CATSRDGRLNNEQFF.

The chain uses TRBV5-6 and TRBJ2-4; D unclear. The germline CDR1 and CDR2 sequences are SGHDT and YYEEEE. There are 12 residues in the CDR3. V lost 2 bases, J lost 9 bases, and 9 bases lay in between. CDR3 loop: CASSLYMGIQYF. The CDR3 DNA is TGTGCCAGCAGCTTATATATGGGCATTCAGTACTTC.

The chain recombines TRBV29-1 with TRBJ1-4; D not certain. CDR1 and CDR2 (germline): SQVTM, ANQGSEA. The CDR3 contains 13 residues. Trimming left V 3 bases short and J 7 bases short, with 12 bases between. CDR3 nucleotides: TGCAGCGTTGACGAGGGCATGGGTGAAAAACTGTTTTTT. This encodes CSVDEGMGEKLFF.

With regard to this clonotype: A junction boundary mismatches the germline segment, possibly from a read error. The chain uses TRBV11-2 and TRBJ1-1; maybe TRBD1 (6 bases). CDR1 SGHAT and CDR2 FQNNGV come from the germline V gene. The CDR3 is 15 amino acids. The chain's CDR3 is CAGSPLGGGRSEAFF. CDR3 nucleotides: TGTGCCGGCAGCCCACTGGGGGGCGGGAGATCTGAAGCTTTCTTT.

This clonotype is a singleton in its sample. The DNA for the CDR3 is TGTGCCACCAGTGATCAAGGGCCAGAGTGGCCCCAGCATTTT. It is translated as CATSDQGPEWPQHF. This chain connects TRBV24-1 to TRBJ1-5; unclear D gene. V was pared by 3 bases and J by 9 bases, with 14 bases between. Germline CDR1 reads KGHDR; CDR2 reads SFDVKD. The CDR3 has 14 residues.

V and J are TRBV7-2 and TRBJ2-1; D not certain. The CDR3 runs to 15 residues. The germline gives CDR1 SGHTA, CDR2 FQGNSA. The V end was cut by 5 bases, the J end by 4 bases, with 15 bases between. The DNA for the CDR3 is TGTGCCAGCAGCCCCCAACCAAGCGAATACAATGAGCAGTTCTTC. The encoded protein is CASSPQPSEYNEQFF.

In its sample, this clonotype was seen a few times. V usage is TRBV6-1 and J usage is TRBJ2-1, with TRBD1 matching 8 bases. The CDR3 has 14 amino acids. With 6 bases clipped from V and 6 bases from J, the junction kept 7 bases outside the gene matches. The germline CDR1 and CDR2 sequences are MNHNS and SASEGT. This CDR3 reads CASRAGTGGNEQFF. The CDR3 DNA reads TGTGCCAGCAGGGCCGGGACAGGTGGCAATGAGCAGTTCTTC.

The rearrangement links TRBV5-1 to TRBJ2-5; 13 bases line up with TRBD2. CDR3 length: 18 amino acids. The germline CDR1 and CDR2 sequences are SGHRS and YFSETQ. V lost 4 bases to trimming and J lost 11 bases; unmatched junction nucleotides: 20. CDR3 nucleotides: TGCGCCAGCAGCAGGGGGACTAGCGGGAAACGTTTGGGTAATGAGCAGTACTTC. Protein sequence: CASSRGTSGKRLGNEQYF. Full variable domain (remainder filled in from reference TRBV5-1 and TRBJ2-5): KAGVTQTPRYLIKTRGQQVTLSCSPISGHRSVSWYQQTPGQGLQFLFEYFSETQRNKGNFPGRFSGRQFSNSRSEMNVSTLELGDSALYLCASSRGTSGKRLGNEQYFGPGTRLLVL.

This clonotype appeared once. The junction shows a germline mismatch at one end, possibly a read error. The CDR3, as DNA: TGTGCCAGCAAACCGGGGACTAGCTCCTACGAGCGGTACTTC. It yields the protein CASKPGTSSYERYF. This chain links TRBV12-3 or TRBV12-4 with TRBJ2-7; 9 nucleotides line up with TRBD2. CDR3 length equals 14 residues.

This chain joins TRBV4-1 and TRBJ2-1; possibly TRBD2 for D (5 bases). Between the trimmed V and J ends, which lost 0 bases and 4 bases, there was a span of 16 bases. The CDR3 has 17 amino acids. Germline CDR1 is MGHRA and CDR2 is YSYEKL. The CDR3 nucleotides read TGCGCCAGCAGCCAAGAGCTCAGTAGAGGGTATTACAATGAGCAGTTCTTC. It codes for CASSQELSRGYYNEQFF.